Presented here are 15 T cell receptor beta chains from one specimen sequenced in a study of response to subunit inactivated influenza vaccine. TCRdb independently ran MiXCR on the RT-PCR reads; one entry per CDR3 protein. The sample lists some 640,000 distinct CDR3 sequences; about 15% were seen once. The sequences come from PBMCs from blood, collected 14 to 15 days before vaccination. Source of these receptors: a man aged 50-60 years who received an inactivated influenza vaccine.

This clonotype has a handful of counts. The rearrangement uses TRBV20-1 and TRBJ1-4; 7 bases match TRBD1. The CDR3 is made up of 12 amino acids. The germline V gene encodes CDR1 DFQATT and CDR2 SNEGSKA (reference sequence). The CDR3 DNA reads TGCGGAACGACAGGGCAGAGGGAAAAACTGTTTTTT. Protein sequence: CGTTGQREKLFF.

The V and J genes are TRBV7-2 and TRBJ1-5, with D perhaps TRBD1 (5 bases). The CDR3 is 13 residues long. The V end lost 4 bases, the J end lost 10 bases, and 14 bases lay between the germline ends. The germline gives CDR1 SGHTA, CDR2 FQGNSA. The CDR3 sequence is CASSYGTAGPQHF. The CDR3 DNA sequence: TGTGCCAGCAGCTACGGGACCGCTGGCCCCCAGCATTTT. The variable domain in full, with the rest retrieved from reference TRBV7-2 and TRBJ1-5, is GAGVSQSPSNKVTEKGKDVELRCDPISGHTALYWYRQSLGQGLEFLIYFQGNSAPDKSGLPSDRFSAERTGGSVSTLTIQRTQQEDSAVYLCASSYGTAGPQHFGDGTRLSIL.

The rearrangement links TRBV14 to TRBJ1-4; D not resolved. V was cut by 2 bases and J by 8 bases, with 9 bases left in between. Germline V CDR1 and CDR2: SGHDN, FVKESK. The CDR3 extends over 13 amino acids. In DNA form, the CDR3 reads TGTGCCAGCAGCCAAACAATCACAGAAAAACTGTTTTTT. It yields the protein CASSQTITEKLFF. Based on the CDR3 plus reference TRBV14 and TRBJ1-4, the full variable domain is EAGVTQFPSHSVIEKGQTVTLRCDPISGHDNLYWYRRVMGKEIKFLLHFVKESKQDESGMPNNRFLAERTGGTYSTLKVQPAELEDSGVYFCASSQTITEKLFFGSGTQLSVL.

The rearrangement links TRBV12-3 or TRBV12-4 to TRBJ2-7, with TRBD1 matching over 7 bases. CDR3 length: 14 residues. V dropped 6 bases and J dropped 4; count of bases not matched to a gene: 9. The CDR3 loop reads CASSPAGGWYEQYF. CDR3 in DNA: TGTGCCAGCAGCCCGGCAGGGGGTTGGTACGAGCAGTACTTC.

The sample holds many counts of this clonotype. The chain employs TRBV4-3 and TRBJ1-3, with 10 positions matching TRBD1. The germline V gene encodes CDR1 LGHNA and CDR2 YSLEER. Unmatched junction bases numbered 1, after V lost 0 bases and J lost 2 bases. This CDR3 region has 16 residues. The DNA for the CDR3 is TGCGCCAGCAGCCAAGAAGGACAGGGGGCTGGAAACACCATATATTTT. Amino acids: CASSQEGQGAGNTIYF.

The genes are TRBV6-5 and TRBJ1-4, with D hard to call. V was pared by 2 bases and J by 6 bases, with 10 bases between. Germline V gives CDR1 MNHEY, CDR2 SVGAGI. The CDR3 runs to 14 residues. The CDR3 DNA reads TGTGCCAGCAGTTACGGGAACAGCTATGAAAAACTGTTTTTT. It is translated as CASSYGNSYEKLFF.

The chain carries TRBV7-6 and TRBJ1-6; unclear D gene. The germline gives CDR1 SGHVS, CDR2 FNYEAQ. The CDR3 is 17 residues long. Between the trimmed V and J ends, which lost 2 bases and 6 bases, there was a span of 17 bases. The CDR3 bases are TGTGCCAGCAGCTTAAAAGCTGGAGCGCCCCCTAATTCACCCCTCCACTTT. Translating gives CASSLKAGAPPNSPLHF. The entire variable domain, with the rest obtained from reference TRBV7-6 and TRBJ1-6, is as follows: GAGVSQSPRYKVTKRGQDVALRCDPISGHVSLYWYRQALGQGPEFLTYFNYEAQQDKSGLPNDRFSAERPEGSISTLTIQRTEQRDSAMYRCASSLKAGAPPNSPLHFGNGTRLTVT.

Only a few counts were recorded for this clonotype. V usage is TRBV2 and J usage is TRBJ2-7; D unclear. Germline V gene sequence: CDR1 SNHLY, CDR2 FYNNEI. Trimming left V 4 bases short and J 0 bases short, with 13 bases between. This CDR3 region has 15 residues. The CDR3 DNA reads TGTGCCAGCAGTGGAAGTCGGGCGAGCTCCTACGAGCAGTACTTC. Translated: CASSGSRASSYEQYF.

The table lists this clonotype with a few counts. This chain uses TRBV10-3 with TRBJ1-5; D is unresolved. The germline V and J ends were trimmed by 6 bases and 0 bases, with 9 bases remaining between them. The CDR3 has 14 amino acids. The germline gives CDR1 ENHRY, CDR2 SYGVKD. The DNA of the CDR3 is TGTGCCATCAGCCCGGCCGGTAGCAATCAGCCCCAGCATTTT. Its translation: CAISPAGSNQPQHF.

This clonotype was picked up a small number of times. The chain has TRBV9 and TRBJ2-5; 9 bases line up with TRBD2. V shed 0 bases and J 5 bases; nucleotides not matched to a gene: 11. The germline V gene has CDR1 SGDLS and CDR2 YYNGEE. This CDR3 has 17 amino acids. CDR3 region: CASSVEGGGRAHETQYF. The CDR3 DNA reads TGTGCCAGCAGCGTAGAAGGTGGCGGGAGGGCCCATGAGACCCAGTACTTC.

The V and J genes are TRBV3-1 and TRBJ1-6; D is uncertain. Germline V gives CDR1 LGHDT, CDR2 YNNKEL (reference sequence). V dropped 3 bases and J dropped 13 bases, with 13 bases sitting between them. This CDR3 comprises 13 residues. The DNA of the CDR3 is TGTGCCAGCAGCCAGGGTGGAGGTGCGCCCCTCCACTTT. Translated, it gives CASSQGGGAPLHF.

This chain joins TRBV6-6 and TRBJ2-5, with 8 positions matching TRBD2. J gave up 4 bases and V 7 bases, and 5 bases lay outside the gene matches. Germline CDR1 and CDR2: MNHNY and SVGAGI (reference sequence). This CDR3 has 13 residues. CDR3 nucleotides: TGTGCCAGCAAAAAGCGGGAGAGAGAGACCCAGTACTTC. It yields the protein CASKKRERETQYF.

The sample holds a few counts of this clonotype. The rearrangement joins TRBV29-1 to TRBJ2-3; D call uncertain. Germline V gives CDR1 SQVTM, CDR2 ANQGSEA. The CDR3 totals 12 residues. Trimming stripped 4 bases from V and 2 bases from J, with 7 bases between. Here the CDR3 reads CSVGSSTDTQYF. In nucleotides, the CDR3 is TGCAGCGTTGGGAGCTCCACAGATACGCAGTATTTT.

This clonotype was detected only a few times. The chain employs TRBV27 and TRBJ2-1; maybe TRBD1 (5 bases). From germline, CDR1 is MNHEY and CDR2 SMNVEV (reference sequence). This CDR3 has 13 residues. Trimming pared 5 bases from V and 5 bases from J, leaving 10 bases between. The CDR3 DNA sequence: TGTGCCAGCAGTAGGGCAGGGAACAATGAGCAGTTCTTC. Amino acid sequence: CASSRAGNNEQFF.

This chain joins TRBV27 and TRBJ2-1, with D uncertain. Germline values: CDR1 MNHEY, CDR2 SMNVEV (reference sequence). The CDR3 has 13 residues. V dropped 0 bases and J dropped 10 bases, with 10 bases sitting between them. Here the CDR3 reads CASSLSPPREQFF. Here the CDR3 DNA reads TGTGCCAGCAGTTTATCTCCGCCTAGGGAGCAGTTCTTC.